This T cell receptor beta chain was profiled in a study of cytomegalovirus exposure and HLA in healthy donors. Study-level information: From about 170 million T cells, an earlier analysis saw roughly 120 million unique TCR beta sequences.

This clone was seen a handful of times. PCR used 60 Vbeta primers and 13 Jbeta primers. Libraries were prepared by immunoSEQ multiplex PCR; TCRdb keeps only in-frame clonotypes and omits some of them. The table shows 92,000 or so clones, with over 55% occurring only once. V gave up 3 bases and J gave up 4 bases; unmatched junction bases: 0. Germline V gives CDR1 SNHLY, CDR2 FYNNEI. The CDR3 extends over 15 amino acids. This clonotype originated in a woman between 50 and 59 years old in good health and CMV-seropositive. The chain joins TRBV2 to TRBJ2-1; 13 nucleotides match TRBD2. The source material was PBMCs. CDR3 in DNA: TGTGCCAGCAGTGAGGGACTAGCGGGGTACAATGAGCAGTTCTTC. It translates to CASSEGLAGYNEQFF.